This TCR beta chain was observed in a study of vaccination effects on CD4 cells after COVID-19. The culture ran for under eleven days, and then CD4+ T cells were isolated. Sequencing used immunoSEQ multiplex PCR; TCRdb keeps in-frame clones, though not all of them. The table records 70,000 to 75,000 clones, 70% to 80% of them present only once. In its sample, this clone was seen once. Antigen: not known. The CDR3 covers 12 residues. V dropped 3 bases and J dropped 5 bases, with 4 bases sitting between them. Looked up from germline, CDR1 is MDHEN and CDR2 is SYDVKM. The chain links TRBV28 to TRBJ2-2; unclear D gene. Material: CD4+ T cells from PBMCs cultured without peptide, obtained before COVID-19 vaccination. This clonotype was sampled from a human donor who received a COVID-19 vaccine. CDR3 sequence reads: CASSFMTGELFF. The DNA for the CDR3 is TGTGCCAGCAGTTTTATGACCGGGGAGCTGTTTTTT.